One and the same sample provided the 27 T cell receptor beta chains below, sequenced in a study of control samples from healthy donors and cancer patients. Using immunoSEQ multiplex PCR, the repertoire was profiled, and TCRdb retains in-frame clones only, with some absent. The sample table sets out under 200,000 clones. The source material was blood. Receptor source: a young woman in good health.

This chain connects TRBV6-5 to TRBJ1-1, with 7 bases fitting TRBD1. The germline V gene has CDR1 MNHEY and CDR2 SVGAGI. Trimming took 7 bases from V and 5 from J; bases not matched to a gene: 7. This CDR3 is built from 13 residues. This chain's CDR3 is CASNTQGRTEAFF. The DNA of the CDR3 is TGTGCCAGCAATACACAGGGGCGAACTGAAGCTTTCTTT.

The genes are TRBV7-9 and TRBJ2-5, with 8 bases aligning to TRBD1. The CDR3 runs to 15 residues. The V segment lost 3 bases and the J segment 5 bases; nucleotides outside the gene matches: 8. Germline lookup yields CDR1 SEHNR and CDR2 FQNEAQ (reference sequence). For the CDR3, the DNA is TGTGCCAGCAGCTTGGGACAGGTAGAATCGGAGACCCAGTACTTC. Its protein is CASSLGQVESETQYF.

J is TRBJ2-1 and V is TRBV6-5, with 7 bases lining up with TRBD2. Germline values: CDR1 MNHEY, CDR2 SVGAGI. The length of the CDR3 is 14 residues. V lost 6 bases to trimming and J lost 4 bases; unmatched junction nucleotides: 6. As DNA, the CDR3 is TGTGCCAGCAGACGGGGGGACGCTTACAATGAGCAGTTCTTC. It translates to CASRRGDAYNEQFF.

The CDR3 nucleotides read TGCGCCAGCGCCAGGCAGGGAGGCACAGATACGCAGTATTTT. This codes for CASARQGGTDTQYF. The chain recombines TRBV5-1 with TRBJ2-3, with D perhaps given as TRBD1 or TRBD2 (5 bases each). The germline V gene encodes CDR1 SGHRS and CDR2 YFSETQ. V was trimmed by 7 bases and J by 1 base, leaving 13 bases between them. The CDR3 has 14 amino acids.

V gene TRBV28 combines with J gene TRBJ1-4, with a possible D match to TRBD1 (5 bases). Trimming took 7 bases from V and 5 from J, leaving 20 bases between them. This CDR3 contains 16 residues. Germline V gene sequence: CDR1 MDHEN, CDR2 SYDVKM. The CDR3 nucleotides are TGTGCCAGCATGCTCCCCGGGGCCAAGCCCAATGAAAAACTGTTTTTT. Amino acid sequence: CASMLPGAKPNEKLFF.

As DNA, the CDR3 is TGTGCCAGCAGCCCCCAATCCCTAGAGACCCAGTACTTC. Translation gives CASSPQSLETQYF. The genes are TRBV9 and TRBJ2-5; no firm D call. This CDR3 region has 13 residues. V was pared by 4 bases and J by 4 bases, with 11 bases between. Germline V CDR1 and CDR2: SGDLS, YYNGEE.

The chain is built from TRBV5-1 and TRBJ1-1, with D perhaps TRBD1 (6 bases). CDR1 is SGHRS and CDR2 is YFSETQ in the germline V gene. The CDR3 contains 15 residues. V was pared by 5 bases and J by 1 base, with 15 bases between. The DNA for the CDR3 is TGCGCCAGCAGTTTAGTCGGACAGAAGAACACTGAAGCTTTCTTT. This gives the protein CASSLVGQKNTEAFF.

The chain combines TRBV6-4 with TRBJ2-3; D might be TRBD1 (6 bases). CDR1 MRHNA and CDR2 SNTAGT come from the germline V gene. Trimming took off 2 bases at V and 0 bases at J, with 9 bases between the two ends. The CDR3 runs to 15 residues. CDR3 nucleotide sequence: TGTGCCAGCAGTGACCCAGGGGCTAGCACAGATACGCAGTATTTT. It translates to CASSDPGASTDTQYF.

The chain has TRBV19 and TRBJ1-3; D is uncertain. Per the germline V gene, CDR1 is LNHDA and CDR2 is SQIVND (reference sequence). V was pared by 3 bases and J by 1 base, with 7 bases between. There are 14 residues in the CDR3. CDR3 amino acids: CASSIFGSGNTIYF. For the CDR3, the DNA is TGTGCCAGTAGTATTTTCGGGTCTGGAAACACCATATATTTT.

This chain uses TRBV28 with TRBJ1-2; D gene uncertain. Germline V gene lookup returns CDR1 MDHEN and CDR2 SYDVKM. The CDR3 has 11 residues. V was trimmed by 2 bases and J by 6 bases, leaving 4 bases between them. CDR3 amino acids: CASSLRDGYTF. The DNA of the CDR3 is TGTGCCAGCAGTTTAAGGGATGGCTACACCTTC.

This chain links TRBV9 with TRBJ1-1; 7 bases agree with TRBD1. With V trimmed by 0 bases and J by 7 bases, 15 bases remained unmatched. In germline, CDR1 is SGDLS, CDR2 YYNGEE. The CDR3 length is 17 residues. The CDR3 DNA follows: TGTGCCAGCAGCGTAGAAGTTCTAAGACAGGGCGAGGTTGAAGCTTTCTTT. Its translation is CASSVEVLRQGEVEAFF.

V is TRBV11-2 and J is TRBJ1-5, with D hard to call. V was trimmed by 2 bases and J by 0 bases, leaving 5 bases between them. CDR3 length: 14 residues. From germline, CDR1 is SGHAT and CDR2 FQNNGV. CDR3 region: CASSLTTSNQPQHF. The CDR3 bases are TGTGCCAGCAGCTTAACCACTAGCAATCAGCCCCAGCATTTT.

CDR3 nucleotide sequence: TGTGCCAGCAGCCCATTGTCGGCAGGGAATAGCAATCAGCCCCAGCATTTT. Protein: CASSPLSAGNSNQPQHF. V is TRBV7-2 and J is TRBJ1-5; D may be TRBD1 (5 bases). Germline assignment: CDR1 SGHTA and CDR2 FQGNSA. This CDR3 region has 17 residues. Trimming removed 5 bases from V and 0 bases from J, with 17 bases in between.

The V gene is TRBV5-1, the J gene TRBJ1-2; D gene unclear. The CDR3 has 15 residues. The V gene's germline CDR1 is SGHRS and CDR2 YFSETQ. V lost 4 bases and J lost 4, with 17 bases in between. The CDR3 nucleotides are TGCGCCAGCAGCCCCCAAATAGGCAGCCTCTATGGCTACACCTTC. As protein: CASSPQIGSLYGYTF.

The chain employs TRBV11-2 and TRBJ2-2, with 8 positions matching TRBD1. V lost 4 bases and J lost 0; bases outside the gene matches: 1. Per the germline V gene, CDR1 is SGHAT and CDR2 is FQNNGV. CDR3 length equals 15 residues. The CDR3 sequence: CASSSQGANTGELFF. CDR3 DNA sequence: TGTGCCAGCAGCTCACAGGGGGCGAACACCGGGGAGCTGTTTTTT.

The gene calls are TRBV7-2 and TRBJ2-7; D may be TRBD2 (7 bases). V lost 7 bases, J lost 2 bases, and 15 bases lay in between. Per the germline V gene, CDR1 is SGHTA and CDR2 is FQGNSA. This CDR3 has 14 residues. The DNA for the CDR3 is TGTGCCAGCAACCCCGGGGGGCCAACCTACGAGCAGTACTTC. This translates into CASNPGGPTYEQYF.

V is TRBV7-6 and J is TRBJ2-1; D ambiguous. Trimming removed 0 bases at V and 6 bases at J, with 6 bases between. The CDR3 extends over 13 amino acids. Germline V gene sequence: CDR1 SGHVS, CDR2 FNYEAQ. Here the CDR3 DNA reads TGTGCCAGCAGCTTAGCCTTAGGCAATGAGCAGTTCTTC. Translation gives CASSLALGNEQFF.

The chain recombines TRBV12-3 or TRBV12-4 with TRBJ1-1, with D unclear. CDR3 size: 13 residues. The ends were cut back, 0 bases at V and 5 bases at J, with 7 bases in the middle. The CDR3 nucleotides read TGTGCCAGCAGTTTAGCGACGTTGACTGAAGCTTTCTTT. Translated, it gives CASSLATLTEAFF.

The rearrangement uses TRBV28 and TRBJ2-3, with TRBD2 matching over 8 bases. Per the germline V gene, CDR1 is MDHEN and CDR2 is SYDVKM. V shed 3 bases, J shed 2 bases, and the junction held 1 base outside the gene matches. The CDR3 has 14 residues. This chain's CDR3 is CASSFGGATDTQYF. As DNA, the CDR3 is TGTGCCAGCAGTTTCGGGGGGGCCACAGATACGCAGTATTTT.

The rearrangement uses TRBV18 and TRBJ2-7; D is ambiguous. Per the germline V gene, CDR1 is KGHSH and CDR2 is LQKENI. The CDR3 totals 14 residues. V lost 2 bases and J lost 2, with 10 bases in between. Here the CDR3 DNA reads TGTGCCAGCTCACCAGGTCAGGTCCCCTACGAGCAGTACTTC. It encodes CASSPGQVPYEQYF.

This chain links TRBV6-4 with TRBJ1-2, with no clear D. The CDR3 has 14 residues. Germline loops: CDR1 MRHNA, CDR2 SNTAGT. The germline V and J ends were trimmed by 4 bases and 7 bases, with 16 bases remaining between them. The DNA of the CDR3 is TGTGCCAGCAGTGCTCGGTCGAGTTTGGGTGGCTACACCTTC. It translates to CASSARSSLGGYTF.

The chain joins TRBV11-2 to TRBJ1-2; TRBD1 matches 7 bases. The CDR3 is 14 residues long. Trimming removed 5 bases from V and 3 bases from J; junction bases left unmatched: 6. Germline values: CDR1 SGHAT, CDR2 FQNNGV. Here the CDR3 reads CASSPGTVDYGYTF. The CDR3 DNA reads TGTGCCAGCAGCCCAGGGACAGTGGACTATGGCTACACCTTC.

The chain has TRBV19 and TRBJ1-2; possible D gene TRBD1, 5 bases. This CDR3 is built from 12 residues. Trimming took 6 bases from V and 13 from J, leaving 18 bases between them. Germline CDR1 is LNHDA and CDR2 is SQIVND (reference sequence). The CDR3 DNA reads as TGTGCCAGTAGCCCGACCGGGACGTCCTTCACCTTC. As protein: CASSPTGTSFTF.

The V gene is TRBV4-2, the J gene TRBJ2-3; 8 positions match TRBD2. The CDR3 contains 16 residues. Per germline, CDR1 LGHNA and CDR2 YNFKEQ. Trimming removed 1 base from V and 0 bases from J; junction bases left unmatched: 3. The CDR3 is CASSQVRGGSTDTQYF. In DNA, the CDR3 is TGTGCCAGCAGCCAAGTCCGGGGGGGAAGCACAGATACGCAGTATTTT.

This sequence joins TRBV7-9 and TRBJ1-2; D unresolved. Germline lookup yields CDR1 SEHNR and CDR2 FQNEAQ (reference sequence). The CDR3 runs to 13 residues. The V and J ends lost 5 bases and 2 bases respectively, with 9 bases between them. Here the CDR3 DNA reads TGTGCCAGCAGCCCTACACAAAACTATGGCTACACCTTC. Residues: CASSPTQNYGYTF.

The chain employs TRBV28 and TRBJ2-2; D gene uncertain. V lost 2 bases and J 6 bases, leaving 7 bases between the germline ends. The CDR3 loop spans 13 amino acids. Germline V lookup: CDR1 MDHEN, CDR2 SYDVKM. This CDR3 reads CASSLDSPGELFF. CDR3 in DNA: TGTGCCAGCAGTTTAGATAGCCCCGGGGAGCTGTTTTTT.

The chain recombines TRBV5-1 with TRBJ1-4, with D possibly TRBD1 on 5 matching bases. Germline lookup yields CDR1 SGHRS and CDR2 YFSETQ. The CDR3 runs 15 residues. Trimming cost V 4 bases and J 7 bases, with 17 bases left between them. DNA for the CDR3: TGCGCCAGCAGCCCTGGGGTCCAGGGCGGTGAAAAACTGTTTTTT. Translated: CASSPGVQGGEKLFF.